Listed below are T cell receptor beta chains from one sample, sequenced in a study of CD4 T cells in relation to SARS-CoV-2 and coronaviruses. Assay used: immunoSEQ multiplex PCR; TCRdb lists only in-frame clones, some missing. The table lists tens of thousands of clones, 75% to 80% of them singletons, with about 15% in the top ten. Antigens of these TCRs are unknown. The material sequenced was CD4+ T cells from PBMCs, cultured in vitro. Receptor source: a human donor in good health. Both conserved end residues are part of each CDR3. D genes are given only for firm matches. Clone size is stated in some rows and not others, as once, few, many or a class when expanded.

CDR3nt: TGTGCCAGCAGCTGGGGACAGACCTCTGGGGCCAACGTCCTGACTTTC
CDR3aa: CASSWGQTSGANVLTF
v_gene: TRBV11-2
j_gene: TRBJ2-6
abundance: NA
len: 16
d_gene: TRBD1

CDR3nt: TGTGCCAGCAGCTCTGGAAGACAGAACACTGAAGCTTTCTTT
CDR3aa: CASSSGRQNTEAFF
v_gene: TRBV7-2
j_gene: TRBJ1-1
abundance: few
len: 14
d_gene: NA

CDR3nt: TGCGCCAGCAGCTTGGCTACTAGGAATGAGCAGTTCTTC
CDR3aa: CASSLATRNEQFF
v_gene: TRBV5-1
j_gene: TRBJ2-1
abundance: NA
len: 13
d_gene: NA

CDR3nt: TGCGCCAGCAGCTTGGGACCCGGGACAGGGGGTTACAATGAGCAGTTCTTC
CDR3aa: CASSLGPGTGGYNEQFF
v_gene: TRBV5-1
j_gene: TRBJ2-1
abundance: NA
len: 17
d_gene: TRBD1

CDR3nt: TGTGCCGGGGAGACCGGTTTCAACACTGAAGCTTTCTTT
CDR3aa: CAGETGFNTEAFF
v_gene: TRBV6-5
j_gene: TRBJ1-1
abundance: NA
len: 13
d_gene: NA

CDR3nt: TGTGCCAGCAGCCGCGGCCGGTACACTGAAGCTTTCTTT
CDR3aa: CASSRGRYTEAFF
v_gene: TRBV12-3/TRBV12-4
j_gene: TRBJ1-1
abundance: NA
len: 13
d_gene: NA

CDR3nt: TGTGCCAGCAGCCATGATAGCGGGTTTGCCTACGAGCAGTACTTC
CDR3aa: CASSHDSGFAYEQYF
v_gene: TRBV5-6
j_gene: TRBJ2-7
abundance: NA
len: 15
d_gene: TRBD2

CDR3nt: TGTGCCAGCAGCTTAGCTTGGGGGAATCGGGTGAACACTGAAGCTTTCTTT
CDR3aa: CASSLAWGNRVNTEAFF
v_gene: TRBV7-8
j_gene: TRBJ1-1
abundance: NA
len: 17
d_gene: NA

CDR3nt: TGTGCCAGCTCACCCGGCAGCATGAACACTGAAGCTTTCTTT
CDR3aa: CASSPGSMNTEAFF
v_gene: TRBV18
j_gene: TRBJ1-1
abundance: NA
len: 14
d_gene: NA

CDR3nt: TGTGCCAGCAGTCACGGGACATATAATTCACCCCTCCACTTT
CDR3aa: CASSHGTYNSPLHF
v_gene: TRBV6-5
j_gene: TRBJ1-6
abundance: NA
len: 14
d_gene: NA

CDR3nt: TGTGCCAGCAGTGTATCCCCGACAGCTACCTACGAGCAGTACTTC
CDR3aa: CASSVSPTATYEQYF
v_gene: TRBV2
j_gene: TRBJ2-7
abundance: NA
len: 15
d_gene: NA

CDR3nt: TGTGCCAGCAGTTTATCCCCACGACAGGGGATCTATGGCTACACCTTC
CDR3aa: CASSLSPRQGIYGYTF
v_gene: TRBV27
j_gene: TRBJ1-2
abundance: once
len: 16
d_gene: TRBD1

CDR3nt: TGTGCCAGCAGCCCGAAACTAGCGATCGAGCAGTACTTC
CDR3aa: CASSPKLAIEQYF
v_gene: TRBV3-1/TRBV3-2
j_gene: TRBJ2-7
abundance: once
len: 13
d_gene: TRBD2

CDR3nt: TGCGCCAGCAGCAATCCCAGCATCCCTCCCAATGAGCAGTTCTTC
CDR3aa: CASSNPSIPPNEQFF
v_gene: TRBV10-1
j_gene: TRBJ2-1
abundance: NA
len: 15
d_gene: NA

CDR3nt: TGCGCCAGCAGCCAAGTGGGACAGGGAGGCTATGGCTACACCTTC
CDR3aa: CASSQVGQGGYGYTF
v_gene: TRBV4-1
j_gene: TRBJ1-2
abundance: NA
len: 15
d_gene: TRBD1

CDR3nt: TGTGCCAGCAGTGGGGGACTCAATCAGCCCCAGCATTTT
CDR3aa: CASSGGLNQPQHF
v_gene: TRBV28
j_gene: TRBJ1-5
abundance: NA
len: 13
d_gene: NA

CDR3nt: TGTGCCAGCAGCCCAGGGACGGATCAAGAGACCCAGTACTTC
CDR3aa: CASSPGTDQETQYF
v_gene: TRBV4-2
j_gene: TRBJ2-5
abundance: NA
len: 14
d_gene: NA

CDR3nt: TGTGCCAGCAGTTACGGGGGGAAGGAGCTGTTTTTT
CDR3aa: CASSYGGKELFF
v_gene: TRBV6-2/TRBV6-3
j_gene: TRBJ2-2
abundance: few
len: 12
d_gene: NA

CDR3nt: TGTGCCAGCAGTTACTCCCAGGGCCGGTATGGCTACACCTTC
CDR3aa: CASSYSQGRYGYTF
v_gene: TRBV6-5
j_gene: TRBJ1-2
abundance: NA
len: 14
d_gene: NA

CDR3nt: TGTGCCAGCAGCCGACCCGCCGGCACCGGGGAGCTGTTTTTT
CDR3aa: CASSRPAGTGELFF
v_gene: TRBV5-6
j_gene: TRBJ2-2
abundance: NA
len: 14
d_gene: NA

CDR3nt: TGTGCCAGCAGGTTCCGAGGGCAGGGTCGGCACGAGCAGTACTTC
CDR3aa: CASRFRGQGRHEQYF
v_gene: TRBV7-9
j_gene: TRBJ2-7
abundance: NA
len: 15
d_gene: NA

CDR3nt: TGTGCTAGTGGTTTGCCGACAGGGGGCAGGGAGACCCAGTACTTC
CDR3aa: CASGLPTGGRETQYF
v_gene: TRBV12-5
j_gene: TRBJ2-5
abundance: NA
len: 15
d_gene: TRBD1

CDR3nt: TGTGCCAGCAGGGTAGGACTAGCTCCTAGGGCAGAGACCCAGTACTTC
CDR3aa: CASRVGLAPRAETQYF
v_gene: TRBV28
j_gene: TRBJ2-5
abundance: NA
len: 16
d_gene: TRBD2

CDR3nt: TGTGCCATCAGCCGTGGGCGGGAGGGCCGGGTGGAGACCCAGTACTTC
CDR3aa: CAISRGREGRVETQYF
v_gene: TRBV10-3
j_gene: TRBJ2-5
abundance: NA
len: 16
d_gene: TRBD2

CDR3nt: TGTGCCAGCAGCCCTGATCGGACAGGGTGGTACGAGCAGTACTTC
CDR3aa: CASSPDRTGWYEQYF
v_gene: TRBV3-1/TRBV3-2
j_gene: TRBJ2-7
abundance: NA
len: 15
d_gene: TRBD1

CDR3nt: TGTGCCACCAGTGATTTAAGGGGGACTGAAGCTTTCTTT
CDR3aa: CATSDLRGTEAFF
v_gene: TRBV24-1
j_gene: TRBJ1-1
abundance: NA
len: 13
d_gene: NA

CDR3nt: TGCGCCAGCAGCCCTCCTAGCGGGAGCCCCTCCGGGGAGCTGTTTTTT
CDR3aa: CASSPPSGSPSGELFF
v_gene: TRBV5-1
j_gene: TRBJ2-2
abundance: NA
len: 16
d_gene: TRBD2

CDR3nt: TGTGCCAGCAGCTCTGGACAGGCCGTACCGCCCCTCCACTTT
CDR3aa: CASSSGQAVPPLHF
v_gene: TRBV28
j_gene: TRBJ1-6
abundance: NA
len: 14
d_gene: TRBD1

CDR3nt: TGCGCCAGCAGCCCCGGTCCCAATCAGCCCCAGCATTTT
CDR3aa: CASSPGPNQPQHF
v_gene: TRBV5-1
j_gene: TRBJ1-5
abundance: NA
len: 13
d_gene: NA

CDR3nt: TGTGCCAGTAGTATAGATCACGGCCTGGAGGTCCAGCATTTT
CDR3aa: CASSIDHGLEVQHF
v_gene: TRBV19
j_gene: TRBJ1-5
abundance: NA
len: 14
d_gene: NA

CDR3nt: TGTGCTAGTTCAGGAAGAGGATCTAATGAAAAACTGTTTTTT
CDR3aa: CASSGRGSNEKLFF
v_gene: TRBV12-5
j_gene: TRBJ1-4
abundance: NA
len: 14
d_gene: NA

CDR3nt: TGTGCCAGCAGCTTAGGTTCGGGGACAGGGGAGACCCAGTACTTC
CDR3aa: CASSLGSGTGETQYF
v_gene: TRBV11-2
j_gene: TRBJ2-5
abundance: NA
len: 15
d_gene: TRBD1

CDR3nt: TGTGCCAGCAGCTTAGAGGGCAGGCTTCATCAGCCCCAGCATTTT
CDR3aa: CASSLEGRLHQPQHF
v_gene: TRBV11-3
j_gene: TRBJ1-5
abundance: NA
len: 15
d_gene: NA

CDR3nt: TGTGCCAGCACCACGGACAGAACATCCTTTAATTCACCCCTCCACTTT
CDR3aa: CASTTDRTSFNSPLHF
v_gene: TRBV5-8
j_gene: TRBJ1-6
abundance: NA
len: 16
d_gene: NA

CDR3nt: TGTGCCAGCAGTACCCGTCCCGGGACAGGGTTCTCTGGGGCCAACGTCCTGACTTTC
CDR3aa: CASSTRPGTGFSGANVLTF
v_gene: TRBV2
j_gene: TRBJ2-6
abundance: once
len: 19
d_gene: TRBD1

CDR3nt: TGTGCCAGCAGCTTAGCGCAAGCGGGAGGGGCGCATGAGCAGTTCTTC
CDR3aa: CASSLAQAGGAHEQFF
v_gene: TRBV7-8
j_gene: TRBJ2-1
abundance: NA
len: 16
d_gene: TRBD2

CDR3nt: TGTGCCAGTAGTCCACGGGGGCAGGGGCGAACCTACGAGCAGTACTTC
CDR3aa: CASSPRGQGRTYEQYF
v_gene: TRBV19
j_gene: TRBJ2-7
abundance: NA
len: 16
d_gene: NA

CDR3nt: TGTGCCAGTAGTATCCTCCCGACTAGCGGGCACAACATTCAGTACTTC
CDR3aa: CASSILPTSGHNIQYF
v_gene: TRBV19
j_gene: TRBJ2-4
abundance: NA
len: 16
d_gene: TRBD2

CDR3nt: TGTGCCACCAGCAGAGAGGAGAGGGACACCATATATTTT
CDR3aa: CATSREERDTIYF
v_gene: TRBV15
j_gene: TRBJ1-3
abundance: NA
len: 13
d_gene: NA

CDR3nt: TGTGCCAGCAGGGGAGACGGAGGAGGGGAGCTGTTTTTT
CDR3aa: CASRGDGGGELFF
v_gene: TRBV2
j_gene: TRBJ2-2
abundance: NA
len: 13
d_gene: NA

CDR3nt: TGCAGCGTTGATTCGATGGGGGCCGGTGAAGCTTTCTTT
CDR3aa: CSVDSMGAGEAFF
v_gene: TRBV29-1
j_gene: TRBJ1-1
abundance: NA
len: 13
d_gene: NA

CDR3nt: TGTGCCAGCAGATCAATGCTGACTAGCTCAGAGACCCAGTACTTC
CDR3aa: CASRSMLTSSETQYF
v_gene: TRBV7-9
j_gene: TRBJ2-5
abundance: NA
len: 15
d_gene: TRBD2

CDR3nt: TGTGCCAGCAGCCAAGTCGGGGCAGGGCTGACTGGGGCCAACGTCCTGACTTTC
CDR3aa: CASSQVGAGLTGANVLTF
v_gene: TRBV14
j_gene: TRBJ2-6
abundance: NA
len: 18
d_gene: NA